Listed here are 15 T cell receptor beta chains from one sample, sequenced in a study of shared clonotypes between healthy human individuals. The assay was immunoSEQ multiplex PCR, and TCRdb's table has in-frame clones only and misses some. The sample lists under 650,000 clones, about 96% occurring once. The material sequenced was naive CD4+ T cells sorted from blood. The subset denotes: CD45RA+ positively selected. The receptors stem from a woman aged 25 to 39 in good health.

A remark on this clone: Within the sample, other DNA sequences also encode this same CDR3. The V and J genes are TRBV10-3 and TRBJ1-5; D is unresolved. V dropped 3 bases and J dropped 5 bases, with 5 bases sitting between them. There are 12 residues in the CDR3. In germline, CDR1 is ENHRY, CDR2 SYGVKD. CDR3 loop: CAISESDQPQHF. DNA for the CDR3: TGTGCCATCAGTGAATCTGATCAGCCCCAGCATTTT.

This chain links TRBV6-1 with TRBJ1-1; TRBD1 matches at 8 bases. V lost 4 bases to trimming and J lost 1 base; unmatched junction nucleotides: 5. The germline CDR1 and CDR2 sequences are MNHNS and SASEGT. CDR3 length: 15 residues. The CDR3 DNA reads TGTGCCAGCAGTGGGACAGGGCGCCCGAACACTGAAGCTTTCTTT. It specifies CASSGTGRPNTEAFF.

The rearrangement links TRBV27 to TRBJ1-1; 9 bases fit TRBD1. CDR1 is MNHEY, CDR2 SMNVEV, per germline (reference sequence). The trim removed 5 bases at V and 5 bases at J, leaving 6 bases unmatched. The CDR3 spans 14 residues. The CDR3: CASSLGQGYTEAFF. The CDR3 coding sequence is TGTGCCAGCAGTCTAGGACAGGGGTATACTGAAGCTTTCTTT.

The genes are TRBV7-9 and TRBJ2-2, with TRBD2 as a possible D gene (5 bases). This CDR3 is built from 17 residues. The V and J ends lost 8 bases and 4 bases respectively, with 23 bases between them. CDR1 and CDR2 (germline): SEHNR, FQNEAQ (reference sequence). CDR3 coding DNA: TGTGCCAGCCGAATCTCCGAGGGCCGGAGCGGCACCGGGGAGCTGTTTTTT. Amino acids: CASRISEGRSGTGELFF.

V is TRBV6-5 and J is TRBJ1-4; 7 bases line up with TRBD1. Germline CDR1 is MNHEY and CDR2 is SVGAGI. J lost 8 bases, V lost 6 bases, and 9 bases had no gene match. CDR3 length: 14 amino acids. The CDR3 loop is CASRRGQTKEKLFF. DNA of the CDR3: TGTGCCAGCAGGAGGGGACAGACAAAAGAAAAACTGTTTTTT.

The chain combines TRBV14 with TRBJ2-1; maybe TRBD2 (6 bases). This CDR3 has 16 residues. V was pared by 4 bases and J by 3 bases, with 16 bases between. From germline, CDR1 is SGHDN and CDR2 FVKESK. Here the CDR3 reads CASSPAGSLYYNEQFF. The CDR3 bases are TGTGCCAGCAGCCCGGCGGGGAGTTTGTACTACAATGAGCAGTTCTTC.

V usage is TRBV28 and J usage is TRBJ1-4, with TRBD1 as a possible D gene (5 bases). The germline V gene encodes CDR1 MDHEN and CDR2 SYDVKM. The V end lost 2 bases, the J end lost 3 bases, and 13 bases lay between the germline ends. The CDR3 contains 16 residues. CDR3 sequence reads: CASSLPGVSANEKLFF. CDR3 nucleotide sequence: TGTGCCAGCAGTTTACCGGGGGTTTCGGCTAATGAAAAACTGTTTTTT.

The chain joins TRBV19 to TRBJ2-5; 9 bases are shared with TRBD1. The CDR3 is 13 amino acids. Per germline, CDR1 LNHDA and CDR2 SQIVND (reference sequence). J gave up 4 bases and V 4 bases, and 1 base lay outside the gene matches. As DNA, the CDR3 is TGTGCCAGTAGTAAGACAGGGGGAGAGACCCAGTACTTC. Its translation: CASSKTGGETQYF. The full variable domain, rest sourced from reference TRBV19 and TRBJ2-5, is DGGITQSPKYLFRKEGQNVTLSCEQNLNHDAMYWYRQDPGQGLRLIYYSQIVNDFQKGDIAEGYSVSREKKESFPLTVTSAQKNPTAFYLCASSKTGGETQYFGPGTRLLVL.

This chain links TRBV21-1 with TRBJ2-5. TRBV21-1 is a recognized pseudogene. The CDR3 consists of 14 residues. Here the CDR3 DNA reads TGTGCCAGCAGCGTCCGGACGGACCAAGAGACCCAGTACTTC. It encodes CASSVRTDQETQYF.

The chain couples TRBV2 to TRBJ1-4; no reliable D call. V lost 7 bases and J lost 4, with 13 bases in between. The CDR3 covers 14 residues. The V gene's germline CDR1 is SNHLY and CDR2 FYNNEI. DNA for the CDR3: TGTGCCAGCACTCAAGAAGACTATAATGAAAAACTGTTTTTT. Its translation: CASTQEDYNEKLFF.

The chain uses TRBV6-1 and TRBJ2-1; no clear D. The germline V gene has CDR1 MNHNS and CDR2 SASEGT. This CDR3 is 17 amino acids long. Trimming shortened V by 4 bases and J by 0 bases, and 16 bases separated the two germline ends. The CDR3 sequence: CASSVGIRTDSYNEQFF. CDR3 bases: TGTGCCAGCAGTGTGGGGATCAGGACCGACTCCTACAATGAGCAGTTCTTC.

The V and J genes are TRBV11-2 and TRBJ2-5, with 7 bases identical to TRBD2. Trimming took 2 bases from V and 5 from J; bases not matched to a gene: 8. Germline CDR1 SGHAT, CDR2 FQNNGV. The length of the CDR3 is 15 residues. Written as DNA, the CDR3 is TGTGCCAGCAGCTTAAGGTTAAGCGGGATGGAGACCCAGTACTTC. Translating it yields CASSLRLSGMETQYF.

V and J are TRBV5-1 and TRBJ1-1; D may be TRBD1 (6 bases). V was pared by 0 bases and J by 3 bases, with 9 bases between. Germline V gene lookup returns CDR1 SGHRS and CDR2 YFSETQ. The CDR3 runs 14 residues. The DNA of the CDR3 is TGCGCCAGCAGCTTGGATACAGGGCACACTGAAGCTTTCTTT. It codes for CASSLDTGHTEAFF.

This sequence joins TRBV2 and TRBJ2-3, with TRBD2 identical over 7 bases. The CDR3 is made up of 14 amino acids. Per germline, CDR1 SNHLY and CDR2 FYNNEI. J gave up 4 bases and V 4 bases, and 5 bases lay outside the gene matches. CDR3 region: CASSVRAGADTQYF. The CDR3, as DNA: TGTGCCAGCAGTGTGAGGGCGGGAGCAGATACGCAGTATTTT.

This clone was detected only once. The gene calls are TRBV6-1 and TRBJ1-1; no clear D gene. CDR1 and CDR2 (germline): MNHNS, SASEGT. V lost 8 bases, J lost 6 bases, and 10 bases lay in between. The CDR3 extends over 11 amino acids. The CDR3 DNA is TGTGCCAGCCGCTACCTGCCTGAAGCTTTCTTT. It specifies CASRYLPEAFF.